This entry describes one TCR beta chain. As originally analysed: Reference gene primer amplification in the assay estimated nucleated cell counts. The method was immunoSEQ multiplex PCR; TCRdb's version includes in-frame clones alone and lacks a portion of them. The V and J calls and clone size come from that table; D and trimming were worked out from the DNA. The sample shows 250,000 to 300,000 clones, 75% to 90% of them seen only once. This record comes from a study of blood T cell repertoires in COVID-19. Looking at the study overall: Donors in the United States, Italy and Spain gave samples during acute or convalescent COVID-19. From T cells, B-cell-depleted T cells, or PBMCs came the material, which was cDNA or gDNA.

This CDR3 is 16 amino acids long. V was trimmed by 0 bases and J by 0 bases, leaving 9 bases between them. Germline V gives CDR1 SGDLS, CDR2 YYNGEE. The origin of this receptor is a man aged 30-40 years with active or convalescent COVID-19. The chain employs TRBV9 and TRBJ1-4; D call uncertain. The sequenced sample consisted of peripheral blood. The CDR3 reads CASSVDGDATNEKLFF. For the CDR3, the DNA is TGTGCCAGCAGCGTAGACGGAGATGCAACTAATGAAAAACTGTTTTTT. Drawing the rest from reference TRBV9 and TRBJ1-4, the complete variable domain is DSGVTQTPKHLITATGQRVTLRCSPRSGDLSVYWYQQSLDQGLQFLIQYYNGEERAKGNILERFSAQQFPDLHSELNLSSLELGDSALYFCASSVDGDATNEKLFFGSGTQLSVL.